These T cell receptor beta chains were read from a single sample in a study of preoperative IRX-2 immunotherapy in early breast cancer. The data were produced by immunoSEQ multiplex PCR, yet TCRdb's version contains in-frame clones alone and is incomplete. The repertoire holds under 35,000 clones, with about 79% as singletons. The sample was taken from a patient treated with IRX-2 immunotherapy. All receptors derive from a human donor with breast cancer. The CDR3 runs from the conserved cysteine through the conserved F or W. D genes are given only for firm matches. Expanded clones get a size class; other rows say once, few or many, or leave the size out.

clone size	V gene	D gene	J gene	CDR3 protein	CDR3 DNA
-	TRBV15	TRBD1	TRBJ2-3	CATSRGQAPSTDTQYF	TGTGCCACCAGCAGGGGACAGGCCCCTAGCACAGATACGCAGTATTTT
-	TRBV6-8	-	TRBJ2-4	CASSQLRATGLAKNIQYF	TGTGCCAGCAGTCAACTACGGGCCACTGGACTAGCCAAAAACATTCAGTACTTC
-	TRBV15	-	TRBJ1-1	CATSKGIKGGLEAFF	TGTGCCACCAGCAAAGGGATTAAAGGAGGACTTGAAGCTTTCTTT
few	TRBV16	-	TRBJ1-4	CASSQSWEGSNEKLFF	TGTGCCAGCAGCCAATCGTGGGAGGGCTCTAATGAAAAACTGTTTTTT
-	TRBV6-8	TRBD1	TRBJ1-6	CATSRQGNSPLHF	TGTGCCACTTCTCGACAGGGGAATTCACCCCTCCACTTT
-	TRBV12-5	-	TRBJ2-6	CASTNRVPTSGANVLTF	TGTGCCAGCACCAACAGGGTCCCAACCTCTGGGGCCAACGTCCTGACTTTC
-	TRBV30	-	TRBJ1-1	CAWRLNTEAFF	TGTGCCTGGAGACTGAACACTGAAGCTTTCTTT
-	TRBV15	TRBD1	TRBJ2-3	CATSRGQGRFTDTQYF	TGTGCCACCAGCAGGGGACAGGGAAGATTCACAGATACGCAGTATTTT
once	TRBV18	-	TRBJ1-6	CASSGVYGRVGREDSPLHF	TGTGCCAGCTCAGGGGTTTACGGACGCGTCGGAAGAGAGGATTCACCCCTCCACTTT
-	TRBV6-8	TRBD1	TRBJ2-2	CASKTGPTGELFF	TGTGCCAGCAAGACAGGGCCCACCGGGGAGCTGTTTTTT
-	TRBV15	TRBD1	TRBJ2-5	CATMRSSVLDRDGETQYF	TGTGCCACCATGCGCAGCAGCGTCCTTGACAGGGATGGGGAGACCCAGTACTTC
-	TRBV28	TRBD2	TRBJ2-7	CASSPRDPGRDEQYF	TGTGCCAGCAGTCCCCGGGACCCCGGGAGGGACGAGCAGTACTTC
-	TRBV19	-	TRBJ2-7	CASSLAPRASSYEQYF	TGTGCCAGTAGCCTAGCCCCAAGGGCGAGCTCCTACGAGCAGTACTTC
once	TRBV2	TRBD1	TRBJ2-7	CASSENPQGAYEQYF	TGTGCCAGCAGTGAAAACCCCCAGGGGGCGTACGAGCAGTACTTC
-	TRBV29-1	TRBD1	TRBJ2-5	CSVGDRGFEETQYF	TGCAGCGTGGGGGACAGGGGGTTTGAGGAGACCCAGTACTTC
-	TRBV28	TRBD1	TRBJ1-5	CASSSPTGGQPQHF	TGTGCCAGCAGTTCCCCCACAGGGGGACAGCCCCAGCATTTT
-	TRBV15	-	TRBJ2-7	CATSRDGRGDFHEQYF	TGTGCCACCAGCAGAGATGGGAGGGGGGACTTCCACGAGCAGTACTTC
once	TRBV28	TRBD1	TRBJ2-4	CASSVGGVSIQYF	TGTGCCAGCAGTGTAGGGGGCGTAAGTATTCAGTACTTC
-	TRBV14	TRBD1	TRBJ1-6	CASSEWTGGAPLHF	TGTGCCAGCAGCGAGTGGACAGGGGGGGCACCCCTCCACTTT
-	TRBV19	-	TRBJ2-1	CASSLQGPGSYNEQFF	TGTGCCAGTAGCCTACAGGGCCCCGGCTCCTACAATGAGCAGTTCTTC
-	TRBV5-1	TRBD1	TRBJ2-7	CASSLRGGRNEQYF	TGCGCCAGCAGCTTGCGAGGGGGCAGGAACGAGCAGTACTTC
-	TRBV7-6	-	TRBJ2-7	CASSPNSQGSYEQYF	TGTGCCAGCAGCCCTAACTCACAGGGCTCCTACGAGCAGTACTTC
-	TRBV11-3	TRBD1	TRBJ2-6	CASNMGTVPSYGANVLTF	TGTGCCAGCAATATGGGGACAGTGCCGTCTTATGGGGCCAACGTCCTGACTTTC
-	TRBV19	-	TRBJ1-2	CASSQSRGGYTF	TGTGCCAGTAGTCAATCCCGGGGAGGCTACACCTTC
-	TRBV6-8	TRBD1	TRBJ1-6	CASSYSAGGRSPLHF	TGTGCCAGCAGTTACTCGGCAGGGGGCCGCTCACCCCTCCACTTT
-	TRBV11-3	-	TRBJ1-1	CASSLWGGDTITGTFF	TGTGCCAGCAGCTTGTGGGGGGGGGACACCATCACTGGCACTTTCTTT
-	TRBV5-1	-	TRBJ2-4	CASSLGLVVSKNIQYF	TGCGCCAGCAGCTTGGGCCTAGTTGTTTCCAAAAACATTCAGTACTTC
-	TRBV6-8	-	TRBJ1-5	CASSDQQVHQPQHF	TGTGCCAGCAGTGATCAACAGGTCCATCAGCCCCAGCATTTT
-	TRBV4-1	-	TRBJ2-5	CASSRSGQDGETQYF	TGCGCCAGCAGCCGGTCAGGGCAGGATGGCGAGACCCAGTACTTC
-	TRBV11-3	-	TRBJ1-1	CASSLNKGLFTEAFF	TGTGCCAGCAGCTTGAATAAGGGCTTATTCACTGAAGCTTTCTTT
-	TRBV12-5	-	TRBJ1-5	CASQVGSPSNQPQHF	TGTGCCAGCCAAGTGGGGTCCCCGTCCAATCAGCCCCAGCATTTT
-	TRBV19	-	TRBJ2-7	CVSQPGVSRYEQYF	TGTGTCAGCCAACCGGGAGTAAGCCGCTACGAGCAGTACTTC
-	TRBV7-6	-	TRBJ2-1	CASSLVGGLYNEQFF	TGTGCCAGCAGCTTAGTCGGGGGCCTCTACAATGAGCAGTTCTTC
few	TRBV11-3	-	TRBJ2-3	CASIPRWASHGSDTQYF	TGTGCCAGCATCCCCCGGTGGGCCAGTCACGGCTCAGATACGCAGTATTTT